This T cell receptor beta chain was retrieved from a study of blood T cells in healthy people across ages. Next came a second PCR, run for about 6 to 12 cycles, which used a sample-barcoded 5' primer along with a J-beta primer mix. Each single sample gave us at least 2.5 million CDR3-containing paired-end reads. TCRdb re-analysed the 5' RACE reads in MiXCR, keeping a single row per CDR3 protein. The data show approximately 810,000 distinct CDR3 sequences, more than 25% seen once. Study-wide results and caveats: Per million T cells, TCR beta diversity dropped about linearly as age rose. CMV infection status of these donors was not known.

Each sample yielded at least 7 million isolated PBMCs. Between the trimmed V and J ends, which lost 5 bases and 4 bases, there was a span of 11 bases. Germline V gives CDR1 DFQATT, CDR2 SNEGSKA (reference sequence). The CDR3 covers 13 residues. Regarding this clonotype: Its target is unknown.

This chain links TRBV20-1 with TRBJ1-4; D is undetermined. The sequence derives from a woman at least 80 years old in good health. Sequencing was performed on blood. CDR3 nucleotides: TGCAGTGCTGCGAGCGACCTTAATGAAAAACTGTTTTTT. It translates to CSAASDLNEKLFF.